One T cell receptor beta chain is described in this entry. The antigen remains undetermined. From the RACE reads, TCRdb called clonotypes with MiXCR, one entry per CDR3 protein. Seen here are tens of thousands of distinct CDR3 sequences, 10% observed once, and the top ten hold around 7.3%. The data derive from a study of human T cells and chemical hapten exposure. Study information: The study traced per-sample TCR yield variation mainly to small differences in pooled library volumes. Study results and limitations: Positively correlated with patch test score were the counts of PT1 expanded TCRs.

Trimming cost V 0 bases and J 2 bases, with 7 bases left between them. Looked up from germline, CDR1 is SGHRS and CDR2 is YFSETQ. The CDR3 sequence is 14 residues long. The time point is: patch test 2, 6 weeks after DPC sensitization. The treatment denotes: therapeutic diphenylcyclopropenone sensitization with weekly scalp DPC. Source: whole blood, taken in connection with sensitization to the hapten diphenylcyclopropenone (DPC). The TCR sequence derives from a woman aged 50 to 60 with alopecia areata. Some clones in this sample may be carry-over from other donors' samples. This rearrangement joins TRBV5-1 to TRBJ2-3, with unresolved D. This chain's CDR3 is CASSLELNTDTQYF. In DNA, the CDR3 is TGCGCCAGCAGCTTGGAGCTTAACACAGATACGCAGTATTTT.